This T cell receptor beta chain stems from a study of blood T cell repertoires in COVID-19. Study information: Collection of acute and convalescent COVID-19 samples took place in the United States, Italy and Spain.

This CDR3 spans 15 amino acids. The germline gives CDR1 SGHRS, CDR2 YFSETQ. V lost 0 bases, J lost 4 bases, and 11 bases lay in between. The data were produced by immunoSEQ multiplex PCR, yet TCRdb's version contains in-frame clones alone and is incomplete. The table shows fewer than 140,000 clones, with approximately 80% occurring only once. Sequencing was carried out using peripheral blood. V gene TRBV5-1 combines with J gene TRBJ1-5; D may be TRBD1 (5 bases). This receptor was identified in a woman aged 55-70 years with acute or convalescent COVID-19. This CDR3 is CASSLGTGANQPQHF. The CDR3 region has the DNA TGCGCCAGCAGCTTGGGAACAGGAGCGAATCAGCCCCAGCATTTT.